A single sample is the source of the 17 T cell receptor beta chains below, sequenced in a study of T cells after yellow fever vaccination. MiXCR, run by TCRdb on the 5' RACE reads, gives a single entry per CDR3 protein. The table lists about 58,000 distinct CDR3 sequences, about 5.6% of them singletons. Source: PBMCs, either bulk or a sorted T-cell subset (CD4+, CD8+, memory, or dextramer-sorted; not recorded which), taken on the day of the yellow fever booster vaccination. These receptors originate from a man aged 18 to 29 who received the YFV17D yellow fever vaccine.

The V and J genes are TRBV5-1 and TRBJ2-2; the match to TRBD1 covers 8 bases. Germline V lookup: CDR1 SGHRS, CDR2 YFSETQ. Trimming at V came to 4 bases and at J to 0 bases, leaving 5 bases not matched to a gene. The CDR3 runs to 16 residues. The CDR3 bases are TGCGCCAGCAGCCTTCAGGGGGCCACGAACACCGGGGAGCTGTTTTTT. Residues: CASSLQGATNTGELFF.

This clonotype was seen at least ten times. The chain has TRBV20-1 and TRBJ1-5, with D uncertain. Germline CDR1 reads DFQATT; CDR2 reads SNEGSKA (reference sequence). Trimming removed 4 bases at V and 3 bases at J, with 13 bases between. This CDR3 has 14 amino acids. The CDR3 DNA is TGCAGTGCTAAAGGTGACATCTCCAATCAGCCCCAGCATTTT. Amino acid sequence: CSAKGDISNQPQHF.

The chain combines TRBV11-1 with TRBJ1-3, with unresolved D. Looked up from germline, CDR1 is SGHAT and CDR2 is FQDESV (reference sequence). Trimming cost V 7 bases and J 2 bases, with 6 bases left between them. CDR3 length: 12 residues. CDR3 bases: TGTGCCAGCACCGATACTGGAAACACCATATATTTT. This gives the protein CASTDTGNTIYF. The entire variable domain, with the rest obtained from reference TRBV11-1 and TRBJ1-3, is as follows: EAEVAQSPRYKITEKSQAVAFWCDPISGHATLYWYRQILGQGPELLVQFQDESVVDDSQLPKDRFSAERLKGVDSTLKIQPAELGDSAMYLCASTDTGNTIYFGEGSWLTVV.

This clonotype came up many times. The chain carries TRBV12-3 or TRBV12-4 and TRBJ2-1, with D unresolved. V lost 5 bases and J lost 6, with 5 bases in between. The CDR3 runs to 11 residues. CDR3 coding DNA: TGTGCCAGCAGTGGGGTCAATGAGCAGTTCTTC. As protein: CASSGVNEQFF.

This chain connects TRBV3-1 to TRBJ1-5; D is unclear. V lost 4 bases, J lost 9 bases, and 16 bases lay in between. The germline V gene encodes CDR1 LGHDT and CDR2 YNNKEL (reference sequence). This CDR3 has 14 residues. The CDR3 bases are TGTGCCAGCAGCCCATCCCTCGGGGAAAGGCCCCAGCATTTT. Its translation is CASSPSLGERPQHF. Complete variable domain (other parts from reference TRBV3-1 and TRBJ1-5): DTAVSQTPKYLVTQMGNDKSIKCEQNLGHDTMYWYKQDSKKFLKIMFSYNNKELIINETVPNRFSPKSPDKAHLNLHINSLELGDSAVYFCASSPSLGERPQHFGDGTRLSIL.

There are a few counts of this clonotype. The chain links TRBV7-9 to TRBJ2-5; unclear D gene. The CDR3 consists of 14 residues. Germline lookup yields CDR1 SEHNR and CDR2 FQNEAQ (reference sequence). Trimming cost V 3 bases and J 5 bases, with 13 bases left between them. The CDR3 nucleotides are TGTGCCAGCAGCTTTAGCAGTCCGGCGGAGACCCAGTACTTC. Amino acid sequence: CASSFSSPAETQYF.

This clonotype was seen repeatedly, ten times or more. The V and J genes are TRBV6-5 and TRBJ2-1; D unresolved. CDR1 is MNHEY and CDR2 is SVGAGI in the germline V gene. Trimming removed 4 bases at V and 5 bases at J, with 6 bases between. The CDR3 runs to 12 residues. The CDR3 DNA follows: TGTGCCAGCAGTTTCCTGAACAATGAGCAGTTCTTC. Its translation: CASSFLNNEQFF.

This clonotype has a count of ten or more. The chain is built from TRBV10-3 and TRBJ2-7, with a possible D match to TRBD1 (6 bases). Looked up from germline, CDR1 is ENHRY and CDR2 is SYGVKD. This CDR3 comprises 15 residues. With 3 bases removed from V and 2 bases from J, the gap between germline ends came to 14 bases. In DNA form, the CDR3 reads TGTGCCATCAGTGAATCAGTAGGACAGACCTACGAGCAGTACTTC. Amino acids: CAISESVGQTYEQYF.

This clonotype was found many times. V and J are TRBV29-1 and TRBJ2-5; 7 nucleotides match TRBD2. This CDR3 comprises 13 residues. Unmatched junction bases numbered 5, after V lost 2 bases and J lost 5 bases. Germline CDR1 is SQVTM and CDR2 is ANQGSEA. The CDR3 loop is CSVEWGGWETQYF. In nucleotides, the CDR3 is TGCAGCGTTGAATGGGGGGGGTGGGAGACCCAGTACTTC.

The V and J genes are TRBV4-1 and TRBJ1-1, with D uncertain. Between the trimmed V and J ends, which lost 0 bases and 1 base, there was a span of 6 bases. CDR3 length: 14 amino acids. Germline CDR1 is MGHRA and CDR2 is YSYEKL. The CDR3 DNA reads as TGCGCCAGCAGCCAAGATGGCCGGAACACTGAAGCTTTCTTT. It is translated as CASSQDGRNTEAFF.

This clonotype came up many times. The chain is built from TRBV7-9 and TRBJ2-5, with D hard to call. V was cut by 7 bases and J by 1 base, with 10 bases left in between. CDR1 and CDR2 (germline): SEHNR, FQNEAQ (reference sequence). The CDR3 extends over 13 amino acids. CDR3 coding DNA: TGTGCCAGCAACCCGGACCCCCAAGAGACCCAGTACTTC. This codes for CASNPDPQETQYF.

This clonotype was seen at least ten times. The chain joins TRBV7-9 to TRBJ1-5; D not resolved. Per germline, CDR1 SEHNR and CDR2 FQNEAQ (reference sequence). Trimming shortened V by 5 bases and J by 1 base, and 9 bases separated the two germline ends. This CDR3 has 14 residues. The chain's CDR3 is CASSQQESNQPQHF. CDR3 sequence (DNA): TGTGCCAGCAGCCAGCAGGAGAGCAATCAGCCCCAGCATTTT.

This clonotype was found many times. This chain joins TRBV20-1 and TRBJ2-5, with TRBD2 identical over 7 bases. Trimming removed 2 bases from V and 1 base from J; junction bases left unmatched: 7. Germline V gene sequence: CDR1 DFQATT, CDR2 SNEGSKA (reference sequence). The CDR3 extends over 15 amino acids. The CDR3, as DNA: TGCAGTGCTAGACGGGGCGGGGGAGTCCAAGAGACCCAGTACTTC. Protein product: CSARRGGGVQETQYF.

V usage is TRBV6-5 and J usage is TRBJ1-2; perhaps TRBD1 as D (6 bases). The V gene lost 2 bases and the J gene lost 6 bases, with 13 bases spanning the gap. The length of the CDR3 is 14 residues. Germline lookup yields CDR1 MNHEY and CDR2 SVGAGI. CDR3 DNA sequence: TGTGCCAGCAGTTACCAGGGGTTGGGTGATGGCTACACCTTC. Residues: CASSYQGLGDGYTF.

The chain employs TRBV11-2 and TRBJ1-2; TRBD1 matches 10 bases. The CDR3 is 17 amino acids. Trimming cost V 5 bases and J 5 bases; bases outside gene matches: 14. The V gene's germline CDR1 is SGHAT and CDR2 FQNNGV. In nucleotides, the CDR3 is TGTGCCAGCAGCCACGGACAGGGGGTCGAGATCTTTTATGGCTACACCTTC. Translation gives CASSHGQGVEIFYGYTF.

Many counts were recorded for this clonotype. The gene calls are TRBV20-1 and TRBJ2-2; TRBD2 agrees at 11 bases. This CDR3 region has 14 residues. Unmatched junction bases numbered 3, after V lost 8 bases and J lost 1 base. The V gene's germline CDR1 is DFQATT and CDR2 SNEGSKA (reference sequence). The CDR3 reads CSTLAGGNTGELFF. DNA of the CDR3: TGCAGTACCCTAGCGGGGGGGAACACCGGGGAGCTGTTTTTT.

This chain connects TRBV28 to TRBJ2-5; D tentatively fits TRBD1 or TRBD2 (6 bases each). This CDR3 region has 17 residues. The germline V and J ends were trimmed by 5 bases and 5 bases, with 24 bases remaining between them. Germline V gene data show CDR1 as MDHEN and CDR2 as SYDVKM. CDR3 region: CASSTSVLGGAGETQYF. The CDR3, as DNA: TGTGCCAGCAGTACTTCCGTTTTGGGGGGCGCAGGGGAGACCCAGTACTTC.